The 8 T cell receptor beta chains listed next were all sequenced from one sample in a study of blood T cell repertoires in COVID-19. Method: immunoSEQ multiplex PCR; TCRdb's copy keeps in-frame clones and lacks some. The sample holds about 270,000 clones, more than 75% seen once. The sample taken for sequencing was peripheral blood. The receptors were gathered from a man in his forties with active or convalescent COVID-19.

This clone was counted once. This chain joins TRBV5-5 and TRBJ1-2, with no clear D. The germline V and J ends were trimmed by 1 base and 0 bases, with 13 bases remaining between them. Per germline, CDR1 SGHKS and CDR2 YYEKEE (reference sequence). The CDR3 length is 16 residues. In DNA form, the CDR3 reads TGTGCCAGCAGCTTGTCTCCCGGGTTAGCTAACTATGGCTACACCTTC. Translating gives CASSLSPGLANYGYTF.

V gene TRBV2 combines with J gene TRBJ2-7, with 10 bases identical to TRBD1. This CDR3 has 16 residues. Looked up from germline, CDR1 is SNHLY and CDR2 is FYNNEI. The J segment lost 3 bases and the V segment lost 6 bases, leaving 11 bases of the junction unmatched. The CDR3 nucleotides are TGTGCCAGCAGAGTGACAGGGGGCGGGGCCCTCTACGAGCAGTACTTC. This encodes CASRVTGGGALYEQYF.

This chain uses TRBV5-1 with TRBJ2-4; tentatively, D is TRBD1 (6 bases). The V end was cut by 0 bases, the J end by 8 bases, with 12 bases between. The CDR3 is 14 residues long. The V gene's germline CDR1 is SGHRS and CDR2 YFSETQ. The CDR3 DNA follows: TGCGCCAGCAGCTTGGCGCAGGGGAGAGACATTCAGTACTTC. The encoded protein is CASSLAQGRDIQYF. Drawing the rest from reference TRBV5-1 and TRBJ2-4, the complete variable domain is KAGVTQTPRYLIKTRGQQVTLSCSPISGHRSVSWYQQTPGQGLQFLFEYFSETQRNKGNFPGRFSGRQFSNSRSEMNVSTLELGDSALYLCASSLAQGRDIQYFGAGTRLSVL.

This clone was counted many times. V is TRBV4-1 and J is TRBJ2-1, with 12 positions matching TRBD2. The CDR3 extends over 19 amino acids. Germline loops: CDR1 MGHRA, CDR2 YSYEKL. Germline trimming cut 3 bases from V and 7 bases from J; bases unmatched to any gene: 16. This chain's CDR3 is CASSHPGLAGGPDLNEQFF. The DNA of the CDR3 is TGCGCCAGCAGCCACCCAGGGCTAGCGGGGGGGCCGGATCTTAATGAGCAGTTCTTC.

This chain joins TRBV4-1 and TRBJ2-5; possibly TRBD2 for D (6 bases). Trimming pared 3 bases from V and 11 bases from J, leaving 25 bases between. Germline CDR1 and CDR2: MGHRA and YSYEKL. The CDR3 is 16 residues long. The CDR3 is CASSHPTSGPSELQYF. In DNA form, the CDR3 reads TGCGCCAGCAGCCACCCCACCTCGGGACCTAGCGAGTTGCAGTACTTC.

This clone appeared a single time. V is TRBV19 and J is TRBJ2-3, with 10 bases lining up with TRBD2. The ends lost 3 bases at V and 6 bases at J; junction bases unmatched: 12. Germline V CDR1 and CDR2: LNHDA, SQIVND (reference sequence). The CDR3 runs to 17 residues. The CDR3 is CASSMPPSGRAHDTQYF. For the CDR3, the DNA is TGTGCCAGTAGTATGCCGCCTAGCGGGAGAGCCCACGATACGCAGTATTTT.

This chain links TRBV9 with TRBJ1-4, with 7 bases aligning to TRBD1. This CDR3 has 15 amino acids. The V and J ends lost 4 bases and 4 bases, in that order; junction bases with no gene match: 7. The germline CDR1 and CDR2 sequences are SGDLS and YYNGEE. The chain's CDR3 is CASSPSGTVNEKLFF. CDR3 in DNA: TGTGCCAGCAGCCCTTCCGGGACAGTTAATGAAAAACTGTTTTTT. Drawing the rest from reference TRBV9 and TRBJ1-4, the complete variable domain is DSGVTQTPKHLITATGQRVTLRCSPRSGDLSVYWYQQSLDQGLQFLIQYYNGEERAKGNILERFSAQQFPDLHSELNLSSLELGDSALYFCASSPSGTVNEKLFFGSGTQLSVL.

In nucleotides, the CDR3 is TGTGCCAGTAGTATAGAGACCCTAGCGGGACCCCAATCCCGCCGAGCGAACACCGGGGAGCTGTTTTTT. Protein sequence: CASSIETLAGPQSRRANTGELFF. The chain carries TRBV19 and TRBJ2-2; 9 bases align to TRBD2. The CDR3 has 23 amino acids. J was trimmed by 0 bases and V by 0 bases; bases with no gene match: 20. The germline gives CDR1 LNHDA, CDR2 SQIVND (reference sequence).